A selection of T cell receptor beta chains follows, all from one sample in a study of T-cell reconstitution after alpha-beta-depleted transplantation in children. One entry per CDR3 protein, called by TCRdb with MiXCR from the PCR reads. The sample lists some 110,000 distinct CDR3 sequences; about 9.3% were seen once. The specimen comprised PBMCs, sampled before TCRalphabeta/CD19-depleted stem cell transplant. The receptors here all came from a boy aged 2-9 years with acute lymphoblastic leukemia, due to receive a stem cell transplant. Both conserved end residues are part of each CDR3. A D gene is named only where the DNA matches it firmly. Rows give clone size only sometimes, using once, few, many, or a class for an expanded clone.

TRBJ1-2	TRBV6-5	NA	NA	TGTGCCAGCAGTTACTCTGGGGGGGCGCTGGGCTACACCTTC	CASSYSGGALGYTF
TRBJ2-3	TRBV7-2	few	NA	TGTGCCAGCAGCCCCCCAAGTAGCTCGCCGGATACGCAGTATTTT	CASSPPSSSPDTQYF
TRBJ1-2	TRBV5-1	NA	NA	TGCGCCAGCAGCTTGGAGGGGGGCCGATCAGATGGCTACACCTTC	CASSLEGGRSDGYTF
TRBJ2-7	TRBV2	NA	NA	TGTGCCACCAGATACAGGGAAGACGAGCAGTACTTC	CATRYREDEQYF
TRBJ2-2	TRBV10-3	few	NA	TGTGCCATCAGTGATAGGACAACCACCGGGGAGCTGTTTTTT	CAISDRTTTGELFF
TRBJ2-1	TRBV12-3/TRBV12-4	few	NA	TGTGCCAGCAGTTTACTGGCGGGTTCTAAGTTGTCCTACAATGAGCAGTTCTTC	CASSLLAGSKLSYNEQFF
TRBJ2-2	TRBV21-1	few	NA	TGTGCCAGCAGCAAAGCATCCCGACAGCTCACCGGGGAGCTGTTTTTT	CASSKASRQLTGELFF
TRBJ2-7	TRBV11-2	few	NA	TGTGCCAGCAGCTTAGATCCGGGGCAGAGCTACGAGCAGTACTTC	CASSLDPGQSYEQYF
TRBJ2-2	TRBV27	many	NA	TGTGCCAGCAGTTTATCTCTCGGAGGGCGGGTCGGGGAGCTGTTTTTT	CASSLSLGGRVGELFF
TRBJ2-1	TRBV12-3/TRBV12-4	many	TRBD2	TGTGCCAGCAGTCACGGGACTAGCGGGTACTCCTACAATGAGCAGTTCTTC	CASSHGTSGYSYNEQFF
TRBJ1-2	TRBV7-8	many	NA	TGTGCCAGCAGCTTAGGCGGGGTCTATGGCTACACCTTC	CASSLGGVYGYTF
TRBJ2-5	TRBV11-1	few	TRBD2	TGTGCCAGCAGTTGGAGGGGACTAGCGAAAGAGACCCAGTACTTC	CASSWRGLAKETQYF
TRBJ2-7	TRBV5-1	few	NA	TGCGCCAGTAGGCCGGCGGCTATCGATGTCTACGAGCAGTACTTC	CASRPAAIDVYEQYF
TRBJ2-3	TRBV5-6	NA	NA	TGTGCCAGCAGCTTGGACAGGTATCGCACAGATACGCAGTATTTT	CASSLDRYRTDTQYF
TRBJ2-3	TRBV11-2	few	TRBD2	TGTGCCAGCAGCTGGGGGGGGACCGGAGATACGCAGTATTTT	CASSWGGTGDTQYF
TRBJ2-2	TRBV20-1	NA	TRBD2	TGCAGTGTTTCGAAAAGCGGGAGTAACACCGGGGAGCTGTTTTTT	CSVSKSGSNTGELFF
TRBJ2-3	TRBV12-3/TRBV12-4	NA	TRBD2	TGTGCCAGCAGTCAGGGACTAGCGGAGACCACAGATACGCAGTATTTT	CASSQGLAETTDTQYF
TRBJ2-6	TRBV3-1	few	NA	TGTGCCAGCAGCCGAAGGTTGTTGGGCTCTGGGGCCAACGTCCTGACTTTC	CASSRRLLGSGANVLTF
TRBJ2-1	TRBV29-1	NA	TRBD1	TGCAGCGTTGTTGGCAGGGGGAAAAACAATGAGCAGTTCTTC	CSVVGRGKNNEQFF
TRBJ2-3	TRBV20-1	few	TRBD2	TGCAGTGCTATCTGGCGGGGGAGCACAGATACGCAGTATTTT	CSAIWRGSTDTQYF
TRBJ2-1	TRBV13	many	NA	TGTGCCAGCAGCTCCCCTAGCGACAGTAGGGATGAGCAGTTCTTC	CASSSPSDSRDEQFF
TRBJ2-3	TRBV2	few	TRBD2	TGTGCCAGCAGTGAAGTTAGGGCTAGCGGGAGGGCCGCGGCAGATACGCAGTATTTT	CASSEVRASGRAAADTQYF
TRBJ2-3	TRBV24-1	many	NA	TGTGCCACCAGTGTCCAGGGGGGGGGCACAGATACGCAGTATTTT	CATSVQGGGTDTQYF
TRBJ2-3	TRBV5-1	few	NA	TGCGCCAGCAGCTTGGATATTAGCGGATACACAGATACGCAGTATTTT	CASSLDISGYTDTQYF
TRBJ1-2	TRBV29-1	few	NA	TGCAGCGTCTGGGGGGCAAACTATGGCTACACCTTC	CSVWGANYGYTF
TRBJ2-1	TRBV20-1	few	NA	TGCAGTATTTCCGGATCGGGGAATGAGCAGTTCTTC	CSISGSGNEQFF
TRBJ2-7	TRBV3-1	many	NA	TGTGCCAGCAGCCAAGGTGTGTACGAGCAGTACTTC	CASSQGVYEQYF
TRBJ2-3	TRBV29-1	few	NA	TGCAGCGTCGACACAGATACGCAGTATTTT	CSVDTDTQYF
TRBJ1-2	TRBV5-6	NA	NA	TGTGCCAGCAGCTTGGGCCGGAACTATGGCTACACCTTC	CASSLGRNYGYTF
TRBJ2-3	TRBV12-3/TRBV12-4	many	NA	TGTGCCAGCACCCAAAGGGGTACAGATACGCAGTATTTT	CASTQRGTDTQYF
TRBJ2-7	TRBV5-1	few	TRBD1	TGCGCCAGCAGCCGACAGGGGGAAGCTACCGAGCAGTACTTC	CASSRQGEATEQYF
TRBJ2-3	TRBV29-1	few	NA	TGCAGCGTTGAAGGGTCAGCCACAGATACGCAGTATTTT	CSVEGSATDTQYF
TRBJ1-5	TRBV2	NA	TRBD1	TGTGCCAGCAGTGCGATCCCTACAGGGGGCAATCAGCCCCAGCATTTT	CASSAIPTGGNQPQHF
TRBJ2-2	TRBV20-1	few	TRBD1	TGCAGTGCTAGAGATCCAAACAGGGGAAACACCGGGGAGCTGTTTTTT	CSARDPNRGNTGELFF
TRBJ2-1	TRBV6-5	many	NA	TGTGCCAGCAGTTACGGTGGCTACCTTGAGCAGTTCTTC	CASSYGGYLEQFF